This is a list of T cell receptor beta chains from one sample in a study of spatial heterogeneity in lung cancer. TCRdb reanalysed the 5' RACE reads using MiXCR and keeps one entry per CDR3 protein. The data show 35,000 to 45,000 distinct CDR3 sequences, less than 9% seen once. The sample was PBMCs, taken at surgery. These receptors were obtained from a female donor with early-stage non-small cell lung cancer. The conserved cysteine and the conserved F or W are not part of the CDR3 here. Clone size is not always given. Where it is, it says once, few, many or a class for expanded clones.

clone size: .
J gene: TRBJ2-1
V gene: TRBV7-8
CDR3 protein: ASSSTPRLPTRNEQF

clone size: many
J gene: TRBJ2-1
V gene: TRBV28
CDR3 protein: ASTPLERYNNEQF

clone size: few
J gene: TRBJ2-5
V gene: TRBV29-1
CDR3 protein: SASLIQETQY

clone size: few
J gene: TRBJ1-5
V gene: TRBV19
CDR3 protein: ASSKAQGNNQPQH

clone size: many
J gene: TRBJ2-5
V gene: TRBV7-9
CDR3 protein: ASSFQGETQY

clone size: .
J gene: TRBJ2-1
V gene: TRBV5-1
CDR3 protein: ASSSLAGGDNEQF

clone size: many
J gene: TRBJ2-4
V gene: TRBV2
CDR3 protein: ASATSGVENAKNIQY

clone size: few
J gene: TRBJ2-2
V gene: TRBV30
CDR3 protein: AWSHWGNGELF

clone size: many
J gene: TRBJ2-7
V gene: TRBV28
CDR3 protein: ASSLYGTSSYEQY

clone size: many
J gene: TRBJ2-1
V gene: TRBV5-1
CDR3 protein: ASSSVAGASPHNEQF

clone size: many
J gene: TRBJ2-3
V gene: TRBV6-1
CDR3 protein: ASSVNRVGTDTQY

clone size: many
J gene: TRBJ1-4
V gene: TRBV5-1
CDR3 protein: ASSNGTRHEKLF

clone size: few
J gene: TRBJ2-2
V gene: TRBV7-9
CDR3 protein: ASNPSGGKGTGELF

clone size: many
J gene: TRBJ1-2
V gene: TRBV20-1
CDR3 protein: SARDRHRGEGNYGYT

clone size: .
J gene: TRBJ1-1
V gene: TRBV20-1
CDR3 protein: SVPTGTMRTEAF

clone size: few
J gene: TRBJ2-1
V gene: TRBV4-3
CDR3 protein: ASSQDFTGRGSYNEQF

clone size: many
J gene: TRBJ2-2
V gene: TRBV4-1
CDR3 protein: ASSYQQGNTGELF

clone size: many
J gene: TRBJ1-1
V gene: TRBV2
CDR3 protein: ASSVQESRTEAF

clone size: .
J gene: TRBJ1-4
V gene: TRBV29-1
CDR3 protein: SVHGGDEKLF

clone size: many
J gene: TRBJ1-2
V gene: TRBV4-1
CDR3 protein: ASSIPTGVNYGYT

clone size: many
J gene: TRBJ2-1
V gene: TRBV28
CDR3 protein: ASSDPYNEQF

clone size: few
J gene: TRBJ1-1
V gene: TRBV2
CDR3 protein: ASSDEGGETEAF

clone size: many
J gene: TRBJ1-2
V gene: TRBV6-6
CDR3 protein: ASTPGDRDVNDGYT

clone size: .
J gene: TRBJ1-5
V gene: TRBV12-3/TRBV12-4
CDR3 protein: ASSFGGPQH

clone size: few
J gene: TRBJ2-1
V gene: TRBV7-9
CDR3 protein: ASSLGNNEQF

clone size: few
J gene: TRBJ2-1
V gene: TRBV7-6
CDR3 protein: ASSVTWNNEQF

clone size: .
J gene: TRBJ2-5
V gene: TRBV12-5
CDR3 protein: ASGFIRETQY

clone size: .
J gene: TRBJ2-3
V gene: TRBV20-1
CDR3 protein: SASTSTSADTQY

clone size: many
J gene: TRBJ1-2
V gene: TRBV5-1
CDR3 protein: ASSLIGDDGYT

clone size: many
J gene: TRBJ1-1
V gene: TRBV20-1
CDR3 protein: SARQDSTRTEAF

clone size: .
J gene: TRBJ2-1
V gene: TRBV7-9
CDR3 protein: ASSRGTSGPTYNEQF

clone size: many
J gene: TRBJ2-7
V gene: TRBV12-3/TRBV12-4
CDR3 protein: ASTDGYEQY

clone size: .
J gene: TRBJ2-7
V gene: TRBV20-1
CDR3 protein: SATRLAGGTYEQY

clone size: many
J gene: TRBJ2-1
V gene: TRBV28
CDR3 protein: ASLPGTGADEQF

clone size: many
J gene: TRBJ2-4
V gene: TRBV5-1
CDR3 protein: ASSFGTGANIQY